These 19 T cell receptor beta chains were sequenced from one sample in a study of T cells in Graves' hyperthyroidism and ophthalmopathy. The TCR beta CDR3 regions underwent amplification using RNA transcripts as the source. The HTBI set primed first-round TCR CDR3 RT-PCR. TCRdb processed the multiplex PCR reads anew with MiXCR; each CDR3 protein has one entry. Of some 360,000 distinct CDR3 sequences in the sample, around a sixth were seen once. The sequenced sample was blood. These receptors came from a woman aged 40 to 55 with Graves' ophthalmopathy.

This clonotype came up many times. The V gene is TRBV7-9, the J gene TRBJ1-3, with TRBD1 matching 8 bases. V gave up 10 bases and J gave up 9 bases; unmatched junction bases: 8. Germline CDR1 reads SEHNR; CDR2 reads FQNEAQ (reference sequence). The CDR3 runs to 12 residues. CDR3: CATQDRAATIYF. In DNA, the CDR3 is TGTGCCACCCAGGACAGGGCTGCCACCATATATTTT.

This clonotype was recorded at least ten times. The CDR3 loop reads CAWELAVTYEQYF. CDR3 in DNA: TGTGCCTGGGAACTAGCGGTAACCTACGAGCAGTACTTC. The V call is TRBV30, the J call TRBJ2-7; the match to TRBD2 covers 8 bases. The germline V gene has CDR1 GTSNPN and CDR2 SVGIG (reference sequence). The CDR3 totals 13 residues. The J segment lost 2 bases and the V segment lost 5 bases, leaving 5 bases of the junction unmatched.

This clonotype was counted ten times or more. This CDR3 reads CASSHGPGTTEAFF. CDR3 nucleotide sequence: TGTGCCAGCAGCCACGGGCCAGGGACCACTGAAGCTTTCTTT. This chain links TRBV7-2 with TRBJ1-1, with TRBD1 as a possible D gene (5 bases). The CDR3 consists of 14 residues. Germline V gene sequence: CDR1 SGHTA, CDR2 FQGNSA. The germline V and J ends were trimmed by 5 bases and 4 bases, with 14 bases remaining between them. Full variable domain (rest looked up from reference TRBV7-2 and TRBJ1-1): GAGVSQSPSNKVTEKGKDVELRCDPISGHTALYWYRQSLGQGLEFLIYFQGNSAPDKSGLPSDRFSAERTGGSVSTLTIQRTQQEDSAVYLCASSHGPGTTEAFFGQGTRLTVV.

In its sample, this clonotype was seen many times. The V and J genes are TRBV15 and TRBJ2-2; D may be TRBD2 (5 bases). Trimming removed 5 bases from V and 2 bases from J, with 12 bases in between. The CDR3 is 15 amino acids. CDR1 is LNHNV and CDR2 is YYDKDF in the germline V gene (reference sequence). CDR3 region: CATSAGNLNTGELFF. In DNA, the CDR3 is TGTGCCACCAGCGCCGGGAACCTCAACACCGGGGAGCTGTTTTTT.

The chain carries TRBV28 and TRBJ1-1, with TRBD1 as a possible D gene (5 bases). The ends were cut back, 5 bases at V and 0 bases at J, with 13 bases in the middle. Germline V gives CDR1 MDHEN, CDR2 SYDVKM. The CDR3 length is 15 residues. CDR3 coding DNA: TGTGCCAGCAGTCAAGGGGTCCCAGTGAACACTGAAGCTTTCTTT. Protein sequence: CASSQGVPVNTEAFF. Looking up the rest from reference TRBV28 and TRBJ1-1 gives the full variable domain: DVKVTQSSRYLVKRTGEKVFLECVQDMDHENMFWYRQDPGLGLRLIYFSYDVKMKEKGDIPEGYSVSREKKERFSLILESASTNQTSMYLCASSQGVPVNTEAFFGQGTRLTVV.

This clonotype was observed many times. The CDR3 DNA reads as TGTGCCACCAGTGATGACTTAACCGGGGAGCTGTTTTTT. Protein: CATSDDLTGELFF. The rearrangement links TRBV24-1 to TRBJ2-2, with unresolved D. CDR1 is KGHDR, CDR2 SFDVKD, per germline. This CDR3 region has 13 residues. Trimming stripped 3 bases from V and 5 bases from J, with 6 bases between.

This clonotype has a count of ten or more. The chain employs TRBV20-1 and TRBJ2-7; perhaps D is TRBD1 or TRBD2 (6 bases each). Trimming shortened V by 4 bases and J by 3 bases, and 19 bases separated the two germline ends. Germline loops: CDR1 DFQATT, CDR2 SNEGSKA (reference sequence). The CDR3 has 15 amino acids. CDR3 sequence: CSATENREVLYEQYF. The CDR3 nucleotides read TGCAGTGCTACCGAGAACAGGGAGGTACTCTACGAGCAGTACTTC.

The chain combines TRBV24-1 with TRBJ1-2; 7 bases are a match to TRBD1. Germline V gives CDR1 KGHDR, CDR2 SFDVKD. There are 13 residues in the CDR3. V trimming: 7 bases; J trimming: 6 bases; junction bases outside the gene matches: 7. CDR3 nucleotide sequence: TGTGCCACCAGAAGACAGGGCGAGGATGGCTACACCTTC. Its protein is CATRRQGEDGYTF.

The chain joins TRBV2 to TRBJ2-7; D might be TRBD2 (6 bases). Trimming stripped 7 bases from V and 2 bases from J, with 15 bases between. The CDR3 loop spans 14 amino acids. Germline CDR1 is SNHLY and CDR2 is FYNNEI. The CDR3 sequence: CASKGGQGPYEQYF. The CDR3 region has the DNA TGTGCCAGCAAAGGAGGGCAGGGTCCCTACGAGCAGTACTTC.

This clonotype occurred many times. V usage is TRBV12-3 or TRBV12-4 and J usage is TRBJ2-6; 8 nucleotides align to TRBD2. The CDR3 is 17 amino acids. Trimming removed 4 bases from V and 0 bases from J; junction bases left unmatched: 5. CDR3 in DNA: TGTGCCAGCAGTTCCGGGACTAGGGGCTCTGGGGCCAACGTCCTGACTTTC. Amino acids: CASSSGTRGSGANVLTF.

This clonotype has ten or more counts. The chain carries TRBV28 and TRBJ1-2, with D tentatively TRBD1 (5 bases). Trimming took 4 bases from V and 5 from J, leaving 8 bases between them. Germline CDR1 is MDHEN and CDR2 is SYDVKM. The CDR3 has 12 residues. The CDR3 spells CASSWGTYGYTF. The DNA for the CDR3 is TGTGCCAGCAGTTGGGGGACTTATGGCTACACCTTC.

This clonotype showed up many times. The rearrangement joins TRBV28 to TRBJ2-7; D is possibly TRBD2 (5 bases). Germline CDR1 is MDHEN and CDR2 is SYDVKM. The CDR3 is 14 residues long. V lost 5 bases and J lost 6, with 17 bases in between. The CDR3 is CASSRLGASREQYF. The DNA of the CDR3 is TGTGCCAGCAGTCGTTTGGGAGCGAGTCGCGAGCAGTACTTC.

This clonotype was seen a few times. As DNA, the CDR3 is TGCAGTGCTAGTGAGGGATTCACTGAAGCTTTCTTT. It translates to CSASEGFTEAFF. The V and J genes are TRBV20-1 and TRBJ1-1; D gene ambiguous. Per the germline V gene, CDR1 is DFQATT and CDR2 is SNEGSKA (reference sequence). The CDR3 covers 12 residues. Trimming left V 3 bases short and J 4 bases short, with 9 bases between.

This clonotype showed up many times. The chain uses TRBV12-3 or TRBV12-4 and TRBJ2-7; D is perhaps TRBD2 (7 bases). CDR3 size: 15 residues. Trimming removed 0 bases from V and 5 bases from J, with 14 bases in between. The CDR3 protein is CASSLALGGGHEQYF. CDR3 bases: TGTGCCAGCAGTTTAGCGCTGGGGGGGGGCCACGAGCAGTACTTC.

This clonotype occurred many times. The chain is built from TRBV25-1 and TRBJ1-1; 9 bases map to TRBD1. From germline, CDR1 is MGHDK and CDR2 SYGVNS. The CDR3 runs to 14 residues. Trimming took 6 bases from V and 1 from J; bases not matched to a gene: 3. The CDR3: CASREDRGNTEAFF. CDR3 DNA sequence: TGTGCCAGCAGAGAGGACAGGGGGAACACTGAAGCTTTCTTT.

This clonotype was seen many times. This sequence joins TRBV7-2 and TRBJ1-1; TRBD1 aligns across 8 bases. The junction had 4 bases not matched to a gene; V was cut back by 2 bases and J by 2 bases. In germline, CDR1 is SGHTA, CDR2 FQGNSA. This CDR3 contains 15 residues. CDR3 residues: CASSLRGQGNTEAFF. The CDR3 DNA is TGTGCCAGCAGCTTACGTGGACAGGGAAACACTGAAGCTTTCTTT.

This clonotype came up many times. The DNA for the CDR3 is TGTGCCAGCAGCTTAGGCAGCGGGACCTCCTACGAGCAGTACTTC. Its protein is CASSLGSGTSYEQYF. The rearrangement uses TRBV7-9 and TRBJ2-7; TRBD2 matches 7 bases. CDR1 is SEHNR, CDR2 FQNEAQ, per germline (reference sequence). V dropped 1 base and J dropped 0; count of bases not matched to a gene: 3. The CDR3 loop spans 15 amino acids.

This clonotype appeared many times. This chain connects TRBV7-9 to TRBJ2-7; TRBD1 matches at 7 bases. This CDR3 has 14 amino acids. Germline lookup yields CDR1 SEHNR and CDR2 FQNEAQ (reference sequence). V was clipped by 5 bases and J by 6 bases; unmatched bases: 10. CDR3 nucleotide sequence: TGTGCCAGCAGCCAGGGGGTTGAGGCGACCGAGCAGTACTTC. It is translated as CASSQGVEATEQYF.

This clonotype was seen ten or more times. J is TRBJ2-7 and V is TRBV4-1, with D tentatively TRBD2 (6 bases). V was shortened by 2 bases and J by 7 bases, with 21 bases between the two germline ends. Germline loops: CDR1 MGHRA, CDR2 YSYEKL. The CDR3 contains 16 residues. CDR3 region: CASSQMGGTGSREQYF. CDR3 nucleotide sequence: TGCGCCAGCAGCCAAATGGGGGGAACCGGGTCTCGAGAGCAGTACTTC.